Shown below are 21 T cell receptor beta chains from a single sample sequenced in a study of blood T cell repertoires in COVID-19. TCRdb's table, derived via immunoSEQ multiplex PCR, lists solely in-frame clones and lacks some. The sample has some 140,000 clones, 84% seen once. Sequencing was carried out using PBMCs or T cells enriched from blood (not recorded which). The receptors derive from a man aged 35 to 55 with acute COVID-19.

V is TRBV11-2 and J is TRBJ2-1; TRBD2 matches at 8 bases. V trimming: 2 bases; J trimming: 6 bases; junction bases outside the gene matches: 6. This CDR3 spans 15 amino acids. Germline values: CDR1 SGHAT, CDR2 FQNNGV. The CDR3 coding sequence is TGTGCCAGCAGCTTAACGAGGCTAGCGGGCAATGAGCAGTTCTTC. Protein product: CASSLTRLAGNEQFF.

This rearrangement joins TRBV18 to TRBJ1-3; 8 nucleotides match TRBD1. V dropped 6 bases and J dropped 0; count of bases not matched to a gene: 10. The CDR3 has 17 residues. Germline V gene sequence: CDR1 KGHSH, CDR2 LQKENI. The CDR3 sequence: CASSRRRTGSSGNTIYF. The CDR3 DNA reads TGTGCCAGCTCCCGTCGCCGGACAGGGAGCTCTGGAAACACCATATATTTT.

The rearrangement uses TRBV29-1 and TRBJ2-1, with D possibly being TRBD1 (5 bases). Germline assignment: CDR1 SQVTM and CDR2 ANQGSEA. The CDR3 spans 16 residues. V was shortened by 3 bases and J by 4 bases, with 19 bases between the two germline ends. The CDR3 nucleotides are TGCAGCGTTGATTTTGGGCAGGGTGATCTGTACAATGAGCAGTTCTTC. Translated, it gives CSVDFGQGDLYNEQFF.

The J gene is TRBJ2-3, the V gene TRBV30; 10 bases map to TRBD1. The germline CDR1 and CDR2 sequences are GTSNPN and SVGIG (reference sequence). With 4 bases clipped from V and 7 bases from J, the junction kept 8 bases outside the gene matches. This CDR3 is built from 14 residues. The CDR3 nucleotides are TGTGCCTGGAACCCGGACAGGGGGTCATATACGCAGTATTTT. Its protein is CAWNPDRGSYTQYF.

The chain uses TRBV15 and TRBJ1-4; 11 bases align to TRBD1. The length of the CDR3 is 18 residues. Germline V gene data show CDR1 as LNHNV and CDR2 as YYDKDF (reference sequence). The ends lost 0 bases at V and 7 bases at J; junction bases unmatched: 10. DNA of the CDR3: TGTGCCACCAGCAGAGACCCCGGGACAGGGGGTGTTGGTGAAAAACTGTTTTTT. Residues: CATSRDPGTGGVGEKLFF.

The chain links TRBV5-6 to TRBJ2-7; TRBD2 matches 7 bases. The J segment lost 2 bases and the V segment lost 2 bases, leaving 4 bases of the junction unmatched. The CDR3 consists of 14 residues. CDR1 is SGHDT and CDR2 is YYEEEE in the germline V gene. CDR3 amino acids: CASSLLTSPYEQYF. The CDR3 DNA is TGTGCCAGCAGCTTATTGACTAGCCCCTACGAGCAGTACTTC.

The chain couples TRBV5-1 to TRBJ1-4, with D possibly TRBD1 on 5 matching bases. There are 15 residues in the CDR3. The V end was cut by 4 bases, the J end by 0 bases, with 10 bases between. The V gene's germline CDR1 is SGHRS and CDR2 YFSETQ. The CDR3 DNA is TGCGCCAGCAGCACTGACAGCCCAACTAATGAAAAACTGTTTTTT. Its translation: CASSTDSPTNEKLFF.

The chain links TRBV28 to TRBJ2-4; D ambiguous. The V gene lost 5 bases and the J gene lost 8 bases, with 13 bases spanning the gap. The CDR3 spans 13 residues. The germline V gene has CDR1 MDHEN and CDR2 SYDVKM. The CDR3 DNA sequence: TGTGCCAGCAGTCCGCCCGACTTAGACATTCAGTACTTC. Its protein product is CASSPPDLDIQYF.

This clone came up a few times. The V gene is TRBV3-1 (or the pseudogene TRBV3-2), the J gene TRBJ2-6, with D unclear. The V gene lost 0 bases and the J gene lost 0 bases, with 15 bases spanning the gap. This CDR3 is built from 19 residues. The germline gives CDR1 LGHDT, CDR2 YNNKEL (reference sequence). In DNA, the CDR3 is TGTGCCAGCAGCCAAGACACTGTTTTAGATTTCTCTGGGGCCAACGTCCTGACTTTC. Protein: CASSQDTVLDFSGANVLTF.

The chain links TRBV5-4 to TRBJ2-5; possibly TRBD2 for D (5 bases). Germline CDR1 SGHNT, CDR2 YYREEE (reference sequence). V was trimmed by 4 bases and J by 2 bases, leaving 9 bases between them. The CDR3 has 13 residues. The CDR3 DNA is TGTGCCAGCAGCCCCGAGGGACAAGAGACCCAGTACTTC. Its translation is CASSPEGQETQYF.

V usage is TRBV30 and J usage is TRBJ2-1, with TRBD1 as a possible D gene (5 bases). The V end lost 5 bases, the J end lost 8 bases, and 16 bases lay between the germline ends. The CDR3 length is 13 residues. Germline lookup yields CDR1 GTSNPN and CDR2 SVGIG (reference sequence). CDR3 in DNA: TGTGCCTGGGGAAGGAGCAGGGAACATGAGCAGTTCTTC. Translating gives CAWGRSREHEQFF.

This sequence joins TRBV3-1 (or the pseudogene TRBV3-2) and TRBJ2-5, with 8 bases lining up with TRBD1. Germline loops: CDR1 LGHDT, CDR2 YNNKEL (reference sequence). The CDR3 is made up of 17 amino acids. Trimming cost V 1 base and J 3 bases; bases outside gene matches: 10. The CDR3 sequence: CASSQGVLQGGEETQYF. DNA of the CDR3: TGTGCCAGCAGCCAAGGGGTGCTACAGGGGGGAGAAGAGACCCAGTACTTC.

This clone has just a few counts. This chain uses TRBV11-2 with TRBJ2-7; D is uncertain. V shed 0 bases and J shed 7 bases, with 10 bases lying between them. This CDR3 is 13 amino acids long. The V gene's germline CDR1 is SGHAT and CDR2 FQNNGV. The CDR3 coding sequence is TGTGCCAGCAGCTTAGACCAGCGCGATGAGCAGTACTTC. This encodes CASSLDQRDEQYF.

This chain joins TRBV27 and TRBJ2-1, with 11 bases aligning to TRBD2. J was trimmed by 1 base and V by 5 bases; bases with no gene match: 10. This CDR3 has 18 amino acids. Germline CDR1 reads MNHEY; CDR2 reads SMNVEV (reference sequence). The CDR3 is CASSPLGLAGSSYNEQFF. CDR3 bases: TGTGCCAGCAGTCCCCTCGGACTAGCGGGCTCGTCCTACAATGAGCAGTTCTTC.

The rearrangement links TRBV15 to TRBJ2-2; 10 bases are a match to TRBD2. The CDR3 totals 17 residues. Germline loops: CDR1 LNHNV, CDR2 YYDKDF (reference sequence). Germline trimming cut 3 bases from V and 6 bases from J; bases unmatched to any gene: 10. The CDR3, as DNA: TGTGCCACCAGCAGGGGAATAGCGGGAGGTTCCGCCGGGGAGCTGTTTTTT. Translation gives CATSRGIAGGSAGELFF.

The CDR3 DNA follows: TGTGCCAGTACTGCTAACTATGGCTACACCTTC. Translated: CASTANYGYTF. The chain couples TRBV19 to TRBJ1-2; D gene uncertain. This CDR3 comprises 11 residues. Germline lookup yields CDR1 LNHDA and CDR2 SQIVND (reference sequence). V lost 7 bases, J lost 0 bases, and 3 bases lay in between.

The gene calls are TRBV7-9 and TRBJ2-5; 7 bases match TRBD2. Germline CDR1 and CDR2: SEHNR and FQNEAQ (reference sequence). The CDR3 is 15 residues long. V lost 4 bases to trimming and J lost 9 bases; unmatched junction nucleotides: 14. The CDR3 DNA is TGTGCCAGCAGCTCTCGACTAGCCCTCCCGGCGGCCCAGTACTTC. It yields the protein CASSSRLALPAAQYF. Variable domain in full (rest from reference TRBV7-9 and TRBJ2-5): DTGVSQNPRHKITKRGQNVTFRCDPISEHNRLYWYRQTLGQGPEFLTYFQNEAQLEKSRLLSDRFSAERPKGSFSTLEIQRTEQGDSAMYLCASSSRLALPAAQYFGPGTRLLVL.

The rearrangement links TRBV7-9 to TRBJ2-1; 7 nucleotides line up with TRBD1. The ends lost 3 bases at V and 8 bases at J; junction bases unmatched: 7. The CDR3 sequence is 14 residues long. Germline loops: CDR1 SEHNR, CDR2 FQNEAQ (reference sequence). In DNA form, the CDR3 reads TGTGCCAGCAGCTTCGGGACAGAGGACGATGAGCAGTTCTTC. Protein product: CASSFGTEDDEQFF.

V is TRBV15 and J is TRBJ1-1, with TRBD1 matching over 10 bases. V shed 4 bases, J shed 4 bases, and the junction held 6 bases outside the gene matches. CDR3 size: 15 residues. CDR1 is LNHNV and CDR2 is YYDKDF in the germline V gene (reference sequence). CDR3 nucleotide sequence: TGTGCCACCAGCAAAACGACAGGGGGCTTCACTGAAGCTTTCTTT. Residues: CATSKTTGGFTEAFF.

The chain links TRBV5-6 to TRBJ2-5; a weak D match, TRBD2 (6 bases). Germline CDR1 reads SGHDT; CDR2 reads YYEEEE. V was shortened by 4 bases and J by 2 bases, with 21 bases between the two germline ends. The CDR3 is 17 amino acids. DNA for the CDR3: TGTGCCAGCAGCCCATACCGATTAGCGGCAATACAAGAGACCCAGTACTTC. Amino acid sequence: CASSPYRLAAIQETQYF.

This clone was seen a single time. This chain links TRBV4-1 with TRBJ1-2; D is perhaps TRBD1 (6 bases). The CDR3 covers 16 residues. The germline CDR1 and CDR2 sequences are MGHRA and YSYEKL. The germline V and J ends were trimmed by 3 bases and 2 bases, with 16 bases remaining between them. CDR3 sequence: CASSQGRGRGNYGYTF. The CDR3, as DNA: TGCGCCAGCAGCCAGGGGAGGGGGAGAGGGAACTATGGCTACACCTTC.